This TCR beta chain is from a study of T-cell memory formation after mild COVID-19. Study-wide findings and caveats: Specificity for SARS-CoV-2 was not confirmed among the second-wave clones peaking on day 37. Several responding clones turned up in pre-infection memory, indicating that cross-reactive memory may have taken part. Clones that contracted from day 15 to 85 were balanced CD4/CD8, while later expanders leaned CD4+. The CD4+ clones that contracted clustered mainly within CM and EM, and the CD8+ clones concentrated in EMRA.

TCRdb itself ran the 5' RACE reads through MiXCR, one entry per CDR3 protein. This table has 140,000 or so distinct CDR3 sequences, about 5.5% appearing once. This clonotype was counted many times. Its antigen is currently unknown. The sequenced sample consisted of PBMCs or a T cell subset sorted from them (not recorded which). This sequence was found in an adult woman who had mild COVID-19 (a few samples of this study predate the infection). Cell type and time point are not known.

The CDR3 loop is CSAPRTDGYEQYF. The CDR3 DNA follows: TGCAGTGCTCCAAGGACCGATGGCTACGAGCAGTACTTC. This chain connects TRBV20-1 to TRBJ2-7; D is ambiguous. V lost 5 bases to trimming and J lost 3 bases, with 14 bases between them. This CDR3 contains 13 residues. Germline loops: CDR1 DFQATT, CDR2 SNEGSKA (reference sequence).